This TCR beta chain was captured in a study of shared clonotypes between healthy human individuals. Study-level points and caveats: The donor pool, a small one, limited the genetic and exposure-history diversity represented.

Of note for this clone: The target antigen is unknown.

Sequencing was performed with immunoSEQ multiplex PCR; in TCRdb, only in-frame clones are kept and a portion is missing. The sample carries roughly 2.5 million clones, just over 90% recorded once. The CDR3 contains 13 residues. V lost 7 bases to trimming and J lost 3 bases, with 13 bases between them. Germline V gene data show CDR1 as MNHEY and CDR2 as SVGAGI. The V and J genes are TRBV6-5 and TRBJ2-7; D is perhaps TRBD1 or TRBD2 (5 bases each). Sequencing used naive CD4+ T cells sorted from blood. Regarding subset: CD45RA+ positively selected. This clonotype was sampled from a man aged 18 to 30 in good health. CDR3 coding DNA: TGTGCCAGCAAATTGGGACGGTTCTACGAGCAGTACTTC. This codes for CASKLGRFYEQYF.